This TCR beta chain originates from a study of T cells after yellow fever vaccination. About the research overall: Fractions with few cells were prepared using SMART-Seq v4 Ultra Low Input. Study results and caveats: Post-booster reappearance was seen for most primary-vaccination clones (just over 95% CD4, around 88% CD8). When the response was secondary, it was weaker but reached its peak faster, day 5 versus 15. Researchers noted that a small share of clonotypes showed up in both CD4 and CD8 compartments.

Remarks on this clonotype: Its antigen is undetermined.

Germline V gene sequence: CDR1 DFQATT, CDR2 SNEGSKA (reference sequence). The CDR3 loop spans 13 amino acids. Trimming at V came to 6 bases and at J to 5 bases, leaving 5 bases not matched to a gene. TCRdb used MiXCR to reprocess the 5' RACE reads, holding one entry per CDR3 protein. The sample lists about 300,000 distinct CDR3 sequences; 6.8% were seen once. Sequencing used PBMCs, obtained around 45 days after the first yellow fever vaccination. The V and J genes are TRBV20-1 and TRBJ1-4; 8 nucleotides match TRBD1. The clonotype comes from a man between 18 and 35 years old who received the YFV17D yellow fever vaccine. CDR3 sequence (DNA): TGCAGTGCAACCGGACAGGGAAATGAAAAACTGTTTTTT. Translated: CSATGQGNEKLFF.